The clone carrying this T cell receptor (beta chain) was counted once. The data were taken from a study of shared clonotypes between healthy human individuals. Study details: Aged 18 to 49, the donors were a couple of women and a few men.

Investigators divided CD4+ cells into CD45RA+ naive and CD45RA-negative memory subsets. V gave up 4 bases and J gave up 6 bases, with 14 bases separating them. CDR1 and CDR2 from the germline V gene are SGHRS and YFSETQ. This CDR3 region has 15 residues. The authors distributed each subset's genomic DNA evenly over several immunoSEQ plates. On sorted subsets, replicate PCRs used about 200 ng DNA, or about 30,000 T cell genomes. TCRdb keeps only in-frame clones here, not all; method: immunoSEQ multiplex PCR. The sample lists roughly 1,100,000 clones, approximately 70% seen once, with about 1.5% in the top ten.

This receptor was identified in a man younger than 35 in good health. The gene calls are TRBV5-1 and TRBJ1-6, with no clear D. Sequencing input: memory CD4+ T cells sorted from blood. Subset here: CD45RA-negative fraction. CDR3 in amino acids: CASSRGTGSNSPLHF. Here the CDR3 DNA reads TGCGCCAGCAGCCGTGGTACGGGGTCTAATTCACCCCTCCACTTT.